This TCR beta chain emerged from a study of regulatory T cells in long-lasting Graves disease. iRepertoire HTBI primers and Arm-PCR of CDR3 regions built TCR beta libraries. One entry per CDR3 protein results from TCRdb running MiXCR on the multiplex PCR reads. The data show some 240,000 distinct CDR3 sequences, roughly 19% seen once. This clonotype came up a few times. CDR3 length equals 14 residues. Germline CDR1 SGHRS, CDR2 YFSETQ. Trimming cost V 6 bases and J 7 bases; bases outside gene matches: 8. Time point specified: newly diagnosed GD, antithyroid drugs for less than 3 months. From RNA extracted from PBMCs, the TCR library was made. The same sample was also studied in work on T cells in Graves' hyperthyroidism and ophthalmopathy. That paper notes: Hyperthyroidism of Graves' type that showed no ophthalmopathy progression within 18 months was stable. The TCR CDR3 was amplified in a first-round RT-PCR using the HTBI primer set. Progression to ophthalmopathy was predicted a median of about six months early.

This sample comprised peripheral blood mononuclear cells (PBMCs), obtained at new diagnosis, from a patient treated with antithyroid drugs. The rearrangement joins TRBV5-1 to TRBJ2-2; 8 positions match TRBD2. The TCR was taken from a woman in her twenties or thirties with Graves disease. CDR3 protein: CASTWRAGVGELFF. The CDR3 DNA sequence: TGCGCCAGCACGTGGAGAGCGGGAGTCGGGGAGCTGTTTTTT. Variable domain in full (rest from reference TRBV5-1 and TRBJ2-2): KAGVTQTPRYLIKTRGQQVTLSCSPISGHRSVSWYQQTPGQGLQFLFEYFSETQRNKGNFPGRFSGRQFSNSRSEMNVSTLELGDSALYLCASTWRAGVGELFFGEGSRLTVL.